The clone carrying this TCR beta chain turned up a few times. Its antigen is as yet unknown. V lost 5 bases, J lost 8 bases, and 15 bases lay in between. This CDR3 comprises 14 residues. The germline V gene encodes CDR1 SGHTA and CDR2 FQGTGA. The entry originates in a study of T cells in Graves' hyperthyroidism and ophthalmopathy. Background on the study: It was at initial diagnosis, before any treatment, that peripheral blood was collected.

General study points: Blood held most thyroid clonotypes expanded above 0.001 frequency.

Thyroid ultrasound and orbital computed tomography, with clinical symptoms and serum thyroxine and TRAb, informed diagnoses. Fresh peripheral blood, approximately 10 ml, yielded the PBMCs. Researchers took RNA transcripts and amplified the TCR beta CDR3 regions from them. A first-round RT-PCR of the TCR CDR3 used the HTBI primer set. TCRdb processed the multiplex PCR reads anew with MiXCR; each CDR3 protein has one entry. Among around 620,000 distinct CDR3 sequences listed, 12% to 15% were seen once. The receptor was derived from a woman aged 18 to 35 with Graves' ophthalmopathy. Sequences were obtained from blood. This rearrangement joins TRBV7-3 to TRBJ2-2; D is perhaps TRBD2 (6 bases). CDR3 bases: TGTGCCAGCAGCCCTTATAGCGGTCCGGGGGAGCTGTTTTTT. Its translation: CASSPYSGPGELFF.